This TCR beta chain was recorded in a study of technical replicates of blood from a handful of donors (dated by TCRdb to the late 2010s). A remark on this clone: There is no known antigen for this receptor. No per-base quality is available; no much larger clone lies one base away.

The method behind the library was the immunoSEQ multiplex PCR assay. Sourced from immuneACCESS, this table was stored by TCRdb with only in-frame sequences that have V and J called. A share of the clones is absent; for the studies checked, an unresolved V gene accounts for under half, and the remainder has no known explanation. For this sample the table gives 72,000 or so clones, of which roughly 90% were detected only once. The top ten clonotypes cover over 0.35% of the sample. Inclusive of the bounding cysteine and phenylalanine, the CDR3 is 14 residues long. The CDR3 DNA has 42 bases and is translated from base 1. V and J lose 3 bases and 3 bases, and a span of 12 bases separates them. CDR1 and CDR2, per the germline V gene (reference sequence), are SEHNR and FQNEAQ.

The sequence came from a human donor in good health. Sequencing was done on a sample of T cells isolated from PBMCs. Recombination joined TRBV7-9 with TRBJ2-7; a tentative D call is TRBD2 (5 bases match). At the DNA level, the sequence is TGTGCCAGCAGCTTTGCGGGCTCTTTCTACGAGCAGTACTTC. Translated, it gives CASSFAGSFYEQYF.